Listed here are 24 T cell receptor beta chains from one sample, sequenced in a study of T-cell reconstitution after alpha-beta-depleted transplantation in children. Using unique molecular identifiers, the investigators prepared the TCRbeta library. TCRdb recomputed calls from the PCR reads with MiXCR, one row per CDR3 protein. Of around 800,000 distinct CDR3 sequences in the sample, 16% are singletons; the top ten hold just under 5%. The sample was PBMCs, mostly from graft donor cells, taken 360 days after TCRalphabeta/CD19-depleted stem cell transplant. The receptors come from a male patient younger than 18 who had a stem cell transplant for acute lymphoblastic leukemia, so the T cells may come from the graft donor.

The chain combines TRBV6-5 with TRBJ2-2; D unresolved. The CDR3 loop spans 15 amino acids. Germline V gene sequence: CDR1 MNHEY, CDR2 SVGAGI. V was clipped by 0 bases and J by 1 base, with 6 bases between them. For the CDR3, the DNA is TGTGCCAGCAGTTACTCCCGTGGGAACACCGGGGAGCTGTTTTTT. The encoded protein is CASSYSRGNTGELFF.

A few counts support this clonotype. The rearrangement joins TRBV7-9 to TRBJ2-1, with TRBD2 identical over 7 bases. Unmatched junction bases numbered 6, after V lost 3 bases and J lost 7 bases. CDR3 length: 14 residues. Germline values: CDR1 SEHNR, CDR2 FQNEAQ (reference sequence). This chain's CDR3 is CASSFRGEGNEQFF. The CDR3 coding sequence is TGTGCCAGCAGCTTCCGCGGGGAGGGGAATGAGCAGTTCTTC.

This rearrangement joins TRBV27 to TRBJ2-7; TRBD2 aligns across 10 bases. The CDR3 consists of 15 residues. Germline trimming cut 4 bases from V and 5 bases from J; bases unmatched to any gene: 8. Germline CDR1 reads MNHEY; CDR2 reads SMNVEV (reference sequence). CDR3 sequence: CASSSSSGSPHEQYF. In nucleotides, the CDR3 is TGTGCCAGCAGTTCGTCTAGCGGGAGTCCCCACGAGCAGTACTTC.

The chain couples TRBV12-3 or TRBV12-4 to TRBJ1-2; D unresolved. Trimming left V 6 bases short and J 7 bases short, with 15 bases between. The CDR3 is made up of 13 amino acids. The CDR3 loop reads CASSPVGSSGYTF. DNA of the CDR3: TGTGCCAGCAGCCCCGTAGGATCCTCTGGCTACACCTTC.

This clonotype was seen only a few times. The chain has TRBV18 and TRBJ2-1; perhaps TRBD2 as D (5 bases). V dropped 3 bases and J dropped 5 bases, with 14 bases sitting between them. CDR1 is KGHSH, CDR2 LQKENI, per germline. CDR3 size: 15 residues. As DNA, the CDR3 is TGTGCCAGCTCACCGATCGTGGAGCGGAACAATGAGCAGTTCTTC. Protein product: CASSPIVERNNEQFF.

This clonotype was detected ten times or more. This chain joins TRBV29-1 and TRBJ2-2, with 8 bases identical to TRBD1. V was pared by 1 base and J by 7 bases, with 8 bases of the junction left unmatched. The germline gives CDR1 SQVTM, CDR2 ANQGSEA. There are 15 residues in the CDR3. The CDR3 DNA sequence: TGCAGCGTTGAAGGACGGGCAGGGGGCATCGGGGAGCTGTTTTTT. It is translated as CSVEGRAGGIGELFF.

V is TRBV20-1 and J is TRBJ2-3, with 11 bases matching TRBD1. The CDR3 sequence is 15 residues long. Per germline, CDR1 DFQATT and CDR2 SNEGSKA (reference sequence). The V segment lost 8 bases and the J segment 7 bases; nucleotides outside the gene matches: 14. CDR3 nucleotide sequence: TGCAGTCCCAGGGCTCCCGGGACAGGGGGAAATACGCAGTATTTT. As protein: CSPRAPGTGGNTQYF.

The rearrangement links TRBV5-1 to TRBJ2-3, with TRBD2 matching 10 bases. Germline trimming cut 0 bases from V and 4 bases from J; bases unmatched to any gene: 5. Germline V gene data show CDR1 as SGHRS and CDR2 as YFSETQ. This CDR3 spans 16 amino acids. CDR3 region: CASSLDKREGSDTQYF. CDR3 DNA: TGCGCCAGCAGCTTGGACAAGCGGGAGGGCTCAGATACGCAGTATTTT.

The chain is built from TRBV29-1 and TRBJ1-1; D is unresolved. CDR3 length: 15 amino acids. Germline CDR1 SQVTM, CDR2 ANQGSEA. V was clipped by 4 bases and J by 1 base, with 16 bases between them. The chain's CDR3 is CSVGGPGWGNTEAFF. CDR3 sequence (DNA): TGCAGCGTTGGAGGGCCAGGATGGGGGAACACTGAAGCTTTCTTT.

This clonotype was seen more than once but under ten times. The chain joins TRBV7-9 to TRBJ2-1; 9 bases are a match to TRBD2. This CDR3 is built from 15 residues. Germline V gives CDR1 SEHNR, CDR2 FQNEAQ (reference sequence). Trimming cost V 10 bases and J 6 bases; bases outside gene matches: 13. The CDR3 sequence is CATPRERTSVNEQFF. The CDR3 bases are TGTGCCACCCCGCGGGAGAGGACTAGCGTCAATGAGCAGTTCTTC.

This clonotype has only a few counts. This rearrangement joins TRBV25-1 to TRBJ2-1, with 7 bases lining up with TRBD2. The V segment lost 8 bases and the J segment 0 bases; nucleotides outside the gene matches: 7. The CDR3 contains 15 residues. The germline CDR1 and CDR2 sequences are MGHDK and SYGVNS. The CDR3 DNA reads TGTGCCAGCCTGGAACTAGCGTCCTCCTACAATGAGCAGTTCTTC. It is translated as CASLELASSYNEQFF.

V usage is TRBV5-1 and J usage is TRBJ2-1; TRBD2 agrees at 13 bases. The CDR3 totals 17 residues. CDR1 is SGHRS, CDR2 YFSETQ, per germline. Germline trimming cut 4 bases from V and 4 bases from J; bases unmatched to any gene: 8. The CDR3: CASSIAGTSGKYNEQFF. CDR3 in DNA: TGCGCCAGCAGCATCGCCGGGACTAGCGGGAAATACAATGAGCAGTTCTTC.

The sample holds a few counts of this clonotype. V and J are TRBV12-3 or TRBV12-4 and TRBJ2-7; D gene unclear. The germline V and J ends were trimmed by 8 bases and 0 bases, with 11 bases remaining between them. The CDR3 has 13 amino acids. The CDR3 nucleotides are TGTGCCAGCGCTGAAGGGTTCTCCTACGAGCAGTACTTC. Its protein product is CASAEGFSYEQYF.

This clonotype was seen only a few times. V is TRBV12-3 or TRBV12-4 and J is TRBJ2-1, with 10 bases identical to TRBD1. Trimming took 8 bases from V and 5 from J; bases not matched to a gene: 6. The CDR3 has 14 residues. Here the CDR3 reads CASFGQGGDNEQFF. Here the CDR3 DNA reads TGTGCCAGCTTCGGACAGGGGGGGGACAATGAGCAGTTCTTC.

This clonotype was picked up a small number of times. This chain links TRBV29-1 with TRBJ2-3; D is perhaps TRBD1 or TRBD2 (5 bases each). Germline V gives CDR1 SQVTM, CDR2 ANQGSEA. The CDR3 is made up of 17 amino acids. V was shortened by 2 bases and J by 4 bases, with 22 bases between the two germline ends. As DNA, the CDR3 is TGCAGCGTTGAAAGTTTCATCGGGACGGGGAGAGCAGATACGCAGTATTTT. It specifies CSVESFIGTGRADTQYF.

This clonotype was seen only a few times. J is TRBJ2-7 and V is TRBV5-1, with 11 bases fitting TRBD1. Germline CDR1 is SGHRS and CDR2 is YFSETQ. CDR3 length: 16 residues. Trimming cost V 4 bases and J 1 base; bases outside gene matches: 7. The CDR3 nucleotides read TGCGCCAGCAGCCTGGGACAGGGGGTCCTGTCCTACGAGCAGTACTTC. Translating it yields CASSLGQGVLSYEQYF.

The chain recombines TRBV5-6 with TRBJ1-5, with TRBD1 identical over 8 bases. This CDR3 comprises 16 residues. The germline CDR1 and CDR2 sequences are SGHDT and YYEEEE. Trimming at V came to 4 bases and at J to 4 bases, leaving 10 bases not matched to a gene. CDR3 bases: TGTGCCAGCAGCCCGCTCAGGGGGCTTACGAATCAGCCCCAGCATTTT. Its translation is CASSPLRGLTNQPQHF.

The chain is built from TRBV4-1 and TRBJ1-5, with D possibly TRBD1 on 6 matching bases. Germline CDR1 MGHRA, CDR2 YSYEKL. V lost 5 bases and J 1 base, leaving 12 bases between the germline ends. The CDR3 spans 15 residues. DNA for the CDR3: TGCGCCAGCAGCGGGGGGACACTGAGCAATCAGCCCCAGCATTTT. Residues: CASSGGTLSNQPQHF.

This clonotype was found many times. The CDR3 sequence is CAISESWYEQYF. The CDR3 region has the DNA TGTGCCATCAGTGAGTCCTGGTACGAGCAGTACTTC. The chain carries TRBV10-3 and TRBJ2-7; D ambiguous. This CDR3 has 12 residues. CDR1 is ENHRY, CDR2 SYGVKD, per germline. V dropped 0 bases and J dropped 4 bases, with 4 bases sitting between them.

This clonotype was found a few times. The gene calls are TRBV9 and TRBJ2-1; 8 bases match TRBD2. The V and J ends lost 5 bases and 13 bases, in that order; junction bases with no gene match: 8. The CDR3 totals 12 residues. Germline V gene lookup returns CDR1 SGDLS and CDR2 YYNGEE. The CDR3 reads CASRASGRRQFF. As DNA, the CDR3 is TGTGCCAGCAGAGCGAGCGGGAGACGCCAGTTCTTC.

The chain couples TRBV15 to TRBJ2-1, with D hard to call. Trimming shortened V by 0 bases and J by 4 bases, and 13 bases separated the two germline ends. Germline-derived CDR1 and CDR2 are LNHNV and YYDKDF (reference sequence). The CDR3 extends over 16 amino acids. CDR3 DNA sequence: TGTGCCACCAGCAGAGATGCGACCCCAAGTTACAATGAGCAGTTCTTC. Translated, it gives CATSRDATPSYNEQFF.

This clonotype has only a few counts. Written as DNA, the CDR3 is TGCAGTGCTAGAGATGAGGGCCCAGGGTTAGGGGGGAGCTCCTACAATGAGCAGTTCTTC. This codes for CSARDEGPGLGGSSYNEQFF. The V and J genes are TRBV20-1 and TRBJ2-1; TRBD1 or TRBD2 may be the D gene (6 bases each). The CDR3 is 20 residues long. Germline loops: CDR1 DFQATT, CDR2 SNEGSKA (reference sequence). V dropped 0 bases and J dropped 0 bases, with 24 bases sitting between them.

This clonotype has more than one count but fewer than ten. The chain uses TRBV15 and TRBJ1-1, with TRBD1 matching over 7 bases. Germline CDR1 and CDR2: LNHNV and YYDKDF (reference sequence). With V trimmed by 3 bases and J by 0 bases, 10 bases remained unmatched. The CDR3 loop spans 17 amino acids. The DNA for the CDR3 is TGTGCCACCAGCAGGATTAGACAGGGCGCCGTGAACACTGAAGCTTTCTTT. This sequence encodes CATSRIRQGAVNTEAFF.

V and J are TRBV30 and TRBJ2-3; 8 bases match TRBD2. The V segment lost 4 bases and the J segment 9 bases; nucleotides outside the gene matches: 6. This CDR3 has 12 amino acids. Germline V gene sequence: CDR1 GTSNPN, CDR2 SVGIG (reference sequence). CDR3 DNA: TGTGCCTGGATTCCGGGAGGGGCCACGCAGTATTTT. It encodes CAWIPGGATQYF.